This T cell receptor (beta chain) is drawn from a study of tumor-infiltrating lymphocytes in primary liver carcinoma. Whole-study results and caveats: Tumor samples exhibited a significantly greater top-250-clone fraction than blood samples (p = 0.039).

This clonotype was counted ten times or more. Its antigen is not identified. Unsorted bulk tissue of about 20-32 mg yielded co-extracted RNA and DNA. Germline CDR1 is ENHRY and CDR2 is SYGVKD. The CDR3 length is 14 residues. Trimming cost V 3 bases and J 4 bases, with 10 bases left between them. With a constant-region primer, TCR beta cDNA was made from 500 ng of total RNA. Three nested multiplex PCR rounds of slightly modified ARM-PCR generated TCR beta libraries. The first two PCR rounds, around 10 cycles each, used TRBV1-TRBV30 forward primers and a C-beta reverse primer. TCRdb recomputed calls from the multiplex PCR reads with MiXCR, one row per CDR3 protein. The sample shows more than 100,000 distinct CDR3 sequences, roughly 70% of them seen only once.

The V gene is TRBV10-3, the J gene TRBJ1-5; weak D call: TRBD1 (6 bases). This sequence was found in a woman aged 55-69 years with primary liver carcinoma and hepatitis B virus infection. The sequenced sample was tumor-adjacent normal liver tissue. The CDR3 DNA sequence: TGTGCCATCAGTGAAACAGGGCCTAATCAGCCCCAGCATTTT. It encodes CAISETGPNQPQHF.